The T cell receptor beta chain under discussion was sequenced for a study of CD8+CD57+ T cells in acquired aplastic anemia. Across the whole study: 3.2 ug was the average amount of DNA from sorted CD4+ and CD8+ cells.

Genomic DNA served as template for TCR beta VDJ and CDR3 profiling. Via MiXCR, TCRdb re-called the reads, giving one row per CDR3 protein. The sample lists 150,000 to 200,000 distinct CDR3 sequences; less than 60% were seen once. Patients sequenced had flow cytometry evidence of CD8+CD57+ cell expansion. Acquired aplastic anemia of severe grade affected all patients. The study, taken as a whole, reports: Roughly 27 sequences, all CD8+ CDR3, were shared between patients and controls.

CDR1 and CDR2 (germline): SQVTM, ANQGSEA. CDR3 length: 12 amino acids. V was pared by 6 bases and J by 2 bases, with 10 bases between. This clonotype was counted between two and nine times. Its antigen remains unknown. The chain has TRBV29-1 and TRBJ2-5, with D possibly being TRBD1 (6 bases). The origin of this receptor is a human donor with aplastic anemia. The sample was sorted CD4+, CD8+, or CD8+CD57+ T cells (not recorded which) from PBMCs. CDR3 sequence reads: CSVWTEQETQYF. For the CDR3, the DNA is TGCAGCGTCTGGACAGAACAAGAGACCCAGTACTTC.